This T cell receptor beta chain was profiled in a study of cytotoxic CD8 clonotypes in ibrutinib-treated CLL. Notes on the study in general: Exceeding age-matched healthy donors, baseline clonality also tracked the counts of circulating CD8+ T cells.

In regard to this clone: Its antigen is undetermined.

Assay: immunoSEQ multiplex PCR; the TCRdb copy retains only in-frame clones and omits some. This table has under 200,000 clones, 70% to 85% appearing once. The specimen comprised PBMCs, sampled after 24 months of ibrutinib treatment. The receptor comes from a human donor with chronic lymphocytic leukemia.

CDR3 protein: CASSLDRQRTDTQYF. CDR3 DNA sequence: TGCGCCAGCAGCTTGGACAGACAACGCACAGATACGCAGTATTTT. This chain joins TRBV5-1 and TRBJ2-3; no clear D. The length of the CDR3 is 15 residues. Germline loops: CDR1 SGHRS, CDR2 YFSETQ. Trimming stripped 0 bases from V and 1 base from J, with 9 bases between.